Each of the 4 T cell receptor beta chains below was sequenced from the same sample in a study of T cells after yellow fever vaccination. In TCRdb, the 5' RACE reads were re-called with MiXCR into one record per CDR3 protein. The top ten hold around 35% of the sample, which has roughly 170,000 distinct CDR3 sequences, 7% to 10% seen once. The sample consisted of CD8+ T cells sorted from PBMCs, taken 45 days after the yellow fever booster vaccination. Receptor source: a man in his late teens or twenties who received the YFV17D yellow fever vaccine.

V gene TRBV27 combines with J gene TRBJ2-1; 7 nucleotides match TRBD2. The CDR3 runs 15 residues. V shed 2 bases and J 0 bases; nucleotides not matched to a gene: 1. Germline V CDR1 and CDR2: MNHEY, SMNVEV (reference sequence). Here the CDR3 DNA reads TGTGCCAGCAGTTTAAGCGGGGCCTCCTACAATGAGCAGTTCTTC. Translating gives CASSLSGASYNEQFF.

V usage is TRBV6-2 or TRBV6-3 and J usage is TRBJ2-3; 9 nucleotides agree with TRBD2. With 2 bases clipped from V and 6 bases from J, the junction kept 6 bases outside the gene matches. The germline V gene has CDR1 MNHEY and CDR2 SVGEGT. The CDR3 runs 15 residues. The CDR3 sequence is CASSYAGGPGDTQYF. DNA for the CDR3: TGTGCCAGCAGTTACGCGGGGGGGCCAGGGGATACGCAGTATTTT.

The V call is TRBV29-1, the J call TRBJ2-5; D perhaps matches TRBD1 (6 bases). This CDR3 has 14 residues. The V gene lost 1 base and the J gene lost 4 bases, with 13 bases spanning the gap. The germline V gene has CDR1 SQVTM and CDR2 ANQGSEA. This CDR3 reads CSVEGTGFVETQYF. The CDR3 DNA sequence: TGCAGCGTTGAAGGTACAGGGTTTGTAGAGACCCAGTACTTC.

V is TRBV10-2 and J is TRBJ1-6, with 11 bases matching TRBD1. V shed 6 bases and J 9 bases; nucleotides not matched to a gene: 7. The germline gives CDR1 WSHSY, CDR2 SAAADI. The CDR3 contains 15 residues. CDR3 sequence (DNA): TGCGCCAGCAGCCTCGGGACAGGGGGAGGTTCACCCCTCCACTTT. Translated, it gives CASSLGTGGGSPLHF.